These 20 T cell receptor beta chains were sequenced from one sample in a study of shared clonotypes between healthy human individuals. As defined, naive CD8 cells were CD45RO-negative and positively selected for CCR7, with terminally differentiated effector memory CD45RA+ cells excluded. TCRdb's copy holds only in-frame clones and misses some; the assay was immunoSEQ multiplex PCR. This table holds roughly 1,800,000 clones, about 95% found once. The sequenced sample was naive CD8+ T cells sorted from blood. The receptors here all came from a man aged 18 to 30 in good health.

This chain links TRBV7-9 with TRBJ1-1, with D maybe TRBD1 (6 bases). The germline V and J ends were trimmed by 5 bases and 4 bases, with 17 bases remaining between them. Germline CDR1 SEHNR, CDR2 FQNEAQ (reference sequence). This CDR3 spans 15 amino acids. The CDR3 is CASSLGPGASTEAFF. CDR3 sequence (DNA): TGTGCCAGCAGCCTAGGACCGGGGGCAAGCACTGAAGCTTTCTTT.

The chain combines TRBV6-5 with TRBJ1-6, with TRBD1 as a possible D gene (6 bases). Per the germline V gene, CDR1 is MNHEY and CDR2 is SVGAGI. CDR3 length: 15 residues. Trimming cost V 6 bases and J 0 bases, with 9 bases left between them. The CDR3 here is CASSSDSSYNSPLHF. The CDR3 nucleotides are TGTGCCAGCAGCTCGGACAGCTCCTATAATTCACCCCTCCACTTT.

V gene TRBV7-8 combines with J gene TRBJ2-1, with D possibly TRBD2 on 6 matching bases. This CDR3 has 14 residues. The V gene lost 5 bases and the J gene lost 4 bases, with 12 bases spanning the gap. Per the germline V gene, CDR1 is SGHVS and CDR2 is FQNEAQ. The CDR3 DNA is TGTGCCAGCAGCATAGAGGGAGGATACAATGAGCAGTTCTTC. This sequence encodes CASSIEGGYNEQFF.

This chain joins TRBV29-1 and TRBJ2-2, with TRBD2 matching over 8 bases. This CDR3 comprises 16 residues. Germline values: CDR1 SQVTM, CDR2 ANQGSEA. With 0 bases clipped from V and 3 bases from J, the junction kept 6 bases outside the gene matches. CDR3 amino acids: CSVEDPGGAHTGELFF. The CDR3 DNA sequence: TGCAGCGTTGAAGATCCCGGGGGGGCCCACACCGGGGAGCTGTTTTTT.

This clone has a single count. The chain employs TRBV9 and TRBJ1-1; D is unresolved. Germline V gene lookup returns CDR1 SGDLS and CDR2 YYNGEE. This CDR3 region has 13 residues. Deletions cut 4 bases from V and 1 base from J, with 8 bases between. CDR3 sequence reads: CASSPSANTEAFF. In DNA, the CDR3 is TGTGCCAGCAGCCCTTCGGCGAACACTGAAGCTTTCTTT.

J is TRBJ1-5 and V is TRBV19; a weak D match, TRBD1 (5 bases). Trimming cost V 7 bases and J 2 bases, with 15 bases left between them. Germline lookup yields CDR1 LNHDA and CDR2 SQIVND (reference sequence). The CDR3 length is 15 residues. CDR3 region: CASTNSGSGNQPQHF. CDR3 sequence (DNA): TGTGCCAGTACCAACTCAGGGTCGGGCAATCAGCCCCAGCATTTT. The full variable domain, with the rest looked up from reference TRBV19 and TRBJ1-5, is DGGITQSPKYLFRKEGQNVTLSCEQNLNHDAMYWYRQDPGQGLRLIYYSQIVNDFQKGDIAEGYSVSREKKESFPLTVTSAQKNPTAFYLCASTNSGSGNQPQHFGDGTRLSIL.

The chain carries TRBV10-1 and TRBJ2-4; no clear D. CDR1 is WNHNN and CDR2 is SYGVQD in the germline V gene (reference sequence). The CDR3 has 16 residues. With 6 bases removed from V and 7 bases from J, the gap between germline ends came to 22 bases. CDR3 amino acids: CASSPTRFEAGNIQYF. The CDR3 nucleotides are TGCGCCAGCAGCCCTACGAGATTTGAAGCAGGCAACATTCAGTACTTC.

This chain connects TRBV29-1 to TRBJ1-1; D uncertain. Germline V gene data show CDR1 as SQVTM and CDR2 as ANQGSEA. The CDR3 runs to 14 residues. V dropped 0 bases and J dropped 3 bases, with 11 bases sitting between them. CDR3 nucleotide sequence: TGCAGCGTTGAAGATCGAGGGCTCGACACTGAAGCTTTCTTT. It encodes CSVEDRGLDTEAFF.

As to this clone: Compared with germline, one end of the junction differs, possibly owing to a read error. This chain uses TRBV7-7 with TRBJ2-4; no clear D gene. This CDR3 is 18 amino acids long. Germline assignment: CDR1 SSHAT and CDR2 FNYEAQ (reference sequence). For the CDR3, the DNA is TGTGCTAGCAGCTTAAGTCGGTGGCACAACCCTATCAAAAACATTCAGTACTTC. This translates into CASSLSRWHNPIKNIQYF. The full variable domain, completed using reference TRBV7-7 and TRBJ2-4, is GAGVSQSPRYKVTKRGQDVTLRCDPISSHATLYWYQQALGQGPEFLTYFNYEAQPDKSGLPSDRFSAERPEGSISTLTIQRTEQRDSAMYRCASSLSRWHNPIKNIQYFGAGTRLSVL.

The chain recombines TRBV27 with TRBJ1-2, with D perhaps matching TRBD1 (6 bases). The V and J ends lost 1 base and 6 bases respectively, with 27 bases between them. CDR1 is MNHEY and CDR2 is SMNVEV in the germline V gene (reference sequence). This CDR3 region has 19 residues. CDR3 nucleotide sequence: TGTGCCAGCAGTTTATTAATCCCTTCTCTCGGAAAGGGGGGACATGGCTACACCTTC. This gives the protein CASSLLIPSLGKGGHGYTF.

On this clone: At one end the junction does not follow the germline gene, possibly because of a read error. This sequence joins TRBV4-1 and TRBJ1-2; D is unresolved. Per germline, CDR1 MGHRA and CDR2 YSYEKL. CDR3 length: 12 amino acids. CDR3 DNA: TGCGCCAGCAGCCAGCCGGGCTCCACTTTTTACTTC. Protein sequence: CASSQPGSTFYF.

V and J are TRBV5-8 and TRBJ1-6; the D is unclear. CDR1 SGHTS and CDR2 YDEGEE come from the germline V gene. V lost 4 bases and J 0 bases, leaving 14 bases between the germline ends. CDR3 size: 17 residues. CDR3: CASSPKVSNSYNSPLHF. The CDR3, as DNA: TGTGCCAGCAGCCCGAAAGTATCGAACTCCTATAATTCACCCCTCCACTTT.

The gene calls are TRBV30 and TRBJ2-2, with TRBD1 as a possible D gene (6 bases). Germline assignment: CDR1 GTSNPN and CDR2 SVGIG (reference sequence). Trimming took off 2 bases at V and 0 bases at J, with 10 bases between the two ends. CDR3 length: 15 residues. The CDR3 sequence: CAWSFTGSNTGELFF. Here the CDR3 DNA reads TGTGCCTGGAGTTTCACAGGGTCGAACACCGGGGAGCTGTTTTTT.

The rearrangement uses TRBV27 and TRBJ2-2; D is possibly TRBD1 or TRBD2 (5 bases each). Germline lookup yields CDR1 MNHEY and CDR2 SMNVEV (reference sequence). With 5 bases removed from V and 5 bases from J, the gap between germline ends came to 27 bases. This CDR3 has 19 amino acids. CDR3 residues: CASSRAKGRRGLGTGELFF. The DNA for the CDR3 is TGTGCCAGCAGTCGGGCCAAGGGCCGCCGGGGCCTGGGGACCGGGGAGCTGTTTTTT.

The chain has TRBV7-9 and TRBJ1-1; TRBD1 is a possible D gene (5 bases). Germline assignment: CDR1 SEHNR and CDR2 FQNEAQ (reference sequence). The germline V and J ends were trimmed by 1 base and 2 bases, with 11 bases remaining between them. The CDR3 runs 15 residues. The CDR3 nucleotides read TGTGCCAGCAGCTTAGGGGGGTGGGGTAACACTGAAGCTTTCTTT. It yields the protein CASSLGGWGNTEAFF.

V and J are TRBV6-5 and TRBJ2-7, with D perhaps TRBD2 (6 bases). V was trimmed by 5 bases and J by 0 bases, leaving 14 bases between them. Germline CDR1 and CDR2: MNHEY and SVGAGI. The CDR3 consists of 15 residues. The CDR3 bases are TGTGCCAGCAGTACCCGGGACTTCCTCTCCTACGAGCAGTACTTC. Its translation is CASSTRDFLSYEQYF.

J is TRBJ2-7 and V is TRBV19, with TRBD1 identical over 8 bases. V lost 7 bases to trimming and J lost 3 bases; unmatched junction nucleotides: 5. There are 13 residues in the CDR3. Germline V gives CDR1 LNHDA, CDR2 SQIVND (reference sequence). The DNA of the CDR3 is TGTGCCAGTACCCCCGGACAGGGCTACGAGCAGTACTTC. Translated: CASTPGQGYEQYF.

The CDR3 region is CASSGTGSSNQPQHF. The CDR3 bases are TGTGCCAGCAGTGGGACAGGTAGTAGCAATCAGCCCCAGCATTTT. The gene calls are TRBV25-1 and TRBJ1-5; 7 bases agree with TRBD1. Germline V gene lookup returns CDR1 MGHDK and CDR2 SYGVNS. There are 15 residues in the CDR3. J lost 0 bases, V lost 4 bases, and 3 bases had no gene match.

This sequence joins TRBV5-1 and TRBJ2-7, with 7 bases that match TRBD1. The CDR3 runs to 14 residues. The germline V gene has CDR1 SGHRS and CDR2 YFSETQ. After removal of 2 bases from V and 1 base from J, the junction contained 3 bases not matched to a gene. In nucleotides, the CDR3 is TGCGCCAGCAGCTTACAGACAGGGTCCTACGAGCAGTACTTC. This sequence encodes CASSLQTGSYEQYF. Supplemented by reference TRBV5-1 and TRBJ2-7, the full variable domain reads KAGVTQTPRYLIKTRGQQVTLSCSPISGHRSVSWYQQTPGQGLQFLFEYFSETQRNKGNFPGRFSGRQFSNSRSEMNVSTLELGDSALYLCASSLQTGSYEQYFGPGTRLTVT.

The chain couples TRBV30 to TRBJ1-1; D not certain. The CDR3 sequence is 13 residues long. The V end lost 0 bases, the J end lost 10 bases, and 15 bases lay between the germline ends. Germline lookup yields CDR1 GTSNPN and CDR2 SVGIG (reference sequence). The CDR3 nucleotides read TGTGCCTGGAGTGTACTTAGGGAGTCTGGAGCTTTCTTT. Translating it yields CAWSVLRESGAFF.